The 2 T cell receptor beta chains reported below all come from one sample, sequenced in a study of cytomegalovirus exposure and HLA in healthy donors. Primers for the PCR totalled 60 Vbeta and 13 Jbeta. Assay: immunoSEQ multiplex PCR; the TCRdb copy retains only in-frame clones and omits some. The table records around 140,000 clones, around 80% of them present only once. What was sequenced was PBMCs. The origin of the receptors is a woman aged 18-30 years in good health and CMV-seronegative.

The V gene is TRBV5-1, the J gene TRBJ2-2; tentatively, D is TRBD2 (5 bases). The CDR3 is 15 amino acids. The ends were cut back, 2 bases at V and 3 bases at J, with 11 bases in the middle. Germline CDR1 reads SGHRS; CDR2 reads YFSETQ. The chain's CDR3 is CASSFMAGDTGELFF. CDR3 DNA: TGCGCCAGCAGCTTTATGGCCGGGGACACCGGGGAGCTGTTTTTT. Combining the CDR3 with reference TRBV5-1 and TRBJ2-2 gives the whole variable domain KAGVTQTPRYLIKTRGQQVTLSCSPISGHRSVSWYQQTPGQGLQFLFEYFSETQRNKGNFPGRFSGRQFSNSRSEMNVSTLELGDSALYLCASSFMAGDTGELFFGEGSRLTVL.

The genes are TRBV15 and TRBJ2-7, with 7 bases fitting TRBD2. The CDR3 totals 16 residues. J lost 7 bases, V lost 1 base, and 13 bases had no gene match. Germline assignment: CDR1 LNHNV and CDR2 YYDKDF (reference sequence). CDR3 sequence reads: CATSRGTGGSILEQYF. CDR3 sequence (DNA): TGTGCCACCAGCAGAGGGACGGGCGGGAGTATTTTAGAGCAGTACTTC.